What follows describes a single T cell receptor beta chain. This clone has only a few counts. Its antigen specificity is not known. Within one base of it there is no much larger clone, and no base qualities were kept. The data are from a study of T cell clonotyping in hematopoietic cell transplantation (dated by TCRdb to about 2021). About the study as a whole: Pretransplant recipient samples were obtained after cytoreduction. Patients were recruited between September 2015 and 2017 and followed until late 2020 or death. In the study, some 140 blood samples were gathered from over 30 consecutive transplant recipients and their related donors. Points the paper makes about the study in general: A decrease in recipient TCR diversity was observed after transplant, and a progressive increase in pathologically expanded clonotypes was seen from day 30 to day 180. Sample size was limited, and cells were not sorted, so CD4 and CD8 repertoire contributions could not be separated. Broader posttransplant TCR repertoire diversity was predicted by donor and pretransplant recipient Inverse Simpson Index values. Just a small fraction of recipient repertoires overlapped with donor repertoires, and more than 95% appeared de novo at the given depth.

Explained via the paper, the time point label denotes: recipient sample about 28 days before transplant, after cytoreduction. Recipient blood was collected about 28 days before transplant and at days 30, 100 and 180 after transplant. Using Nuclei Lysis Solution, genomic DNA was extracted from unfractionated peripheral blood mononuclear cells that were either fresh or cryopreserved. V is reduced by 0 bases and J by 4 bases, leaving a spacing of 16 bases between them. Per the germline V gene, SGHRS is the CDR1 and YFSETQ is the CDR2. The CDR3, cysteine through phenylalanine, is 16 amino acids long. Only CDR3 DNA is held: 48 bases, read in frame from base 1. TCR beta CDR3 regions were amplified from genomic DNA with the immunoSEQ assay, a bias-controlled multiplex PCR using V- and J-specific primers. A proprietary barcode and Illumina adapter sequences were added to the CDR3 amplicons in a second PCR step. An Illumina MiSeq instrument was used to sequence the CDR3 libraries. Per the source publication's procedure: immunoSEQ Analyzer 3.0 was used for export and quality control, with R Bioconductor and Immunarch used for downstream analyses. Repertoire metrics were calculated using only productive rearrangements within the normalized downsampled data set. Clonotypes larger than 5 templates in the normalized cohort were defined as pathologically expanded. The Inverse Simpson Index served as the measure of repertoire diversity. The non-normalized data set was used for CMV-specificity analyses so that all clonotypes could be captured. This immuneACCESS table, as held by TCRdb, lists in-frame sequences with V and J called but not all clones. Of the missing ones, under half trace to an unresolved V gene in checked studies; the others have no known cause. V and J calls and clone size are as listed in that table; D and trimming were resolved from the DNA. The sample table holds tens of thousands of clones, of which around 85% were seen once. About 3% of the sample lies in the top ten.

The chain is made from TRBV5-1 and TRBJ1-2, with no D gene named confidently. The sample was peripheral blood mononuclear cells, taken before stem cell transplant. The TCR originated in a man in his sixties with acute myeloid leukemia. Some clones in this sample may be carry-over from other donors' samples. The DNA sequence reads TGCGCCAGCAGCTTGGCCTTGGGCGAACTGAGCTATGGCTACACCTTC. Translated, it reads CASSLALGELSYGYTF.